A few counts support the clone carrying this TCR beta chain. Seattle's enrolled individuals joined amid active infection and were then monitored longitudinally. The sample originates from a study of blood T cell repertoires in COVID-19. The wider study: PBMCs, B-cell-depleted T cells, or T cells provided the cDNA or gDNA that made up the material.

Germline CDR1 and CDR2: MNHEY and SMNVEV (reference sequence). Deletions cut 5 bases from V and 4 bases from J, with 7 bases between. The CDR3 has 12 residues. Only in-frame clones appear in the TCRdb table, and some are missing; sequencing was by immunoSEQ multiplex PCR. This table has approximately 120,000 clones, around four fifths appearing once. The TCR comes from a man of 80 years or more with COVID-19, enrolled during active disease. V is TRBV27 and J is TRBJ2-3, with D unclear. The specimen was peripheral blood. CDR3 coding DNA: TGTGCCAGCAGTACCCAGGCAGATACGCAGTATTTT. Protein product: CASSTQADTQYF.